This T cell receptor (beta chain) appears in the sequencing data of a study of identical twins (dated by TCRdb to the mid-2010s). For the study in its entirety: To test whether fetal clonotypes persist, this study deep-sequenced TCR alpha and beta repertoires from monozygotic twins, from unrelated adults of various ages, and from cord blood. To rule out contamination, replicate twin experiments were performed at different times with different library preparation protocols. What the research found in general, with its limitations: Fewer insertions were carried by abundant cord blood beta clonotypes; a weaker similar trend was observed in young adult naive repertoires, while no such trend was observed in memory repertoires. In monozygotic twins, out-of-frame TCR alpha sharing was systematically underestimated by recombination models, although the models agreed with sharing between unrelated individuals. Because the same donors could not be followed over many years, the conclusions depended on cross-sectional statistical analysis. Compared with coincidental sharing between unrelated individuals, an excess of low generation-probability sequences was observed among out-of-frame TCR alpha sequences shared between twins. Zero-insertion analyses could be partly confounded by invariant T cells such as MAIT and iNKT, though diverse VJ usage argued against such confounding for most clonotypes. The excess sharing between twins in beta out-of-frame sequences was weaker because fewer shared sequences reduced the signal-to-noise ratio.

Every donor in the study was a healthy Caucasian. The twin cohort consisted of three pairs of female monozygotic twins, all aged roughly 18 to 30 years. CD4+ and CD8+ T cell populations were isolated with positive isolation kits from Invitrogen. The junction carries 9 bases between V and J, which are trimmed by 1 base and 1 base respectively. The CDR3 numbers 15 residues from cysteine through phenylalanine. Only CDR3 DNA is held: 45 bases, read in frame from base 1. As encoded in the germline V gene (reference sequence), CDR1 is LNHDA while CDR2 is SQIVND. As for this clonotype: What this receptor recognizes is not known. No per-base quality is available; no much larger clone lies one base away.

Library generation was performed with 5' RACE. Sequenced using an Illumina HiSeq 2000. Template switching added a universal primer binding site, and the final cDNA carried a unique molecular identifier that allowed TCR cDNA molecules to be counted accurately. First-strand cDNA for TCR alpha and beta chains was synthesized from specific primers in the conserved constant-segment region. To control for contamination, every cDNA library was double barcoded, receiving both a SMART-Mk sample barcode and Illumina barcodes. TruSeq adapter sequences and Illumina sample barcodes were added in two successive PCR steps. The TCR alpha and beta cDNA libraries were sequenced on the Illumina HiSeq platform using custom primers. The authors' analysis ran thus. Raw reads were processed with MiGEC to extract unique molecular identifiers, and MiXCR was used to determine CDR3 positions. Recombination models were inferred per individual with the repgenHMM and IGoR tools using an EM algorithm. Shared clonotypes were analyzed with the tcR package in R, and sharing was normalized by the product of cloneset sizes. To study raw recombination free of thymic and clonal selection effects, out-of-frame nonproductive sequences were analyzed. TCRdb passed the public sequencing reads through fastp at Q25 and MiXCR, retaining productive beta sequences. Every CDR3 protein is listed once, alongside the most common genes and DNA of its rows. The V and J calls here are based on TCRdb, not the publication. Present in this sample are roughly 220,000 distinct CDR3 sequences, about 6.7% of which were seen just once. The ten biggest clones cover just over 14% of the sample.

This sample was also put to use in a study of T cells expressing NK-cell markers. Looking at the second paper: Three sorted T-cell subsets (CD3+CD56+NKG2C+, CD3+CD56+NKG2C- and CD3+CD56-NKG2C+) from several donors had their TCR beta-chain repertoires profiled. Among the eight sequenced donors, only one was HCMV-seronegative, while the other seven were HCMV-seropositive. In several experiments an anti-gammadeltaTCR antibody was added to restrict sorting to alphabetaTCR-expressing T cells. In several donors, the dominant CD3+CD56+NKG2C+ clonotypes were found to rank among the top 10 CD8+ clonotypes and to make up 1.0-7.0% of CD8+ T cells. Those dominant clonotypes were again the most abundant among CD3+CD56-NKG2C+ cells in a few donors, at about 28.3-60.1%. Whether the expanded NKG2C-expressing T cell clones were specific for HCMV antigens remained unclear. The eight sequenced donors were randomly selected healthy volunteers, three men and five women. A commercial ELISA kit detecting HCMV-specific IgG in serum was used to determine HCMV serostatus. MIGEC was used to demultiplex reads and group the reads by UMI, and MiTCR was used to assemble and quantify clonotypes. To remove erroneous sequences, TCR cDNA sequences were retained only when supported by two or more reads. Downstream repertoire analysis used the tcR package, and clonotypes were matched across fractions by CDR3 nucleotide sequence plus V segment. Antigen specificity was annotated against VDJdb with VDJmatch, allowing one amino acid substitution in CDR3.

The V and J genes are TRBV19 and TRBJ2-3; the D gene cannot be named for sure. The specimen sequenced was CD8+ T cells sorted from blood. This sequence originates from a woman aged 18-29 years in good health. Here the CDR3 is given as CASSIGAARTDTQYF. The DNA is TGTGCCAGTAGTATAGGGGCCGCCCGCACAGATACGCAGTATTTT.